The 5 T cell receptor beta chains below were found in one sample sequenced in a study of response to subunit inactivated influenza vaccine. TCRdb fed the RT-PCR reads into MiXCR, producing one record per CDR3 protein. The sample holds roughly 570,000 distinct CDR3 sequences, 14% seen once. The sample consisted of PBMCs from blood, taken 12 days after vaccination. The receptors originated from a man aged 50-59 years who received an inactivated influenza vaccine.

This chain uses TRBV20-1 with TRBJ1-1; a weak D match, TRBD1 (5 bases). CDR3 length equals 13 residues. Germline CDR1 and CDR2: DFQATT and SNEGSKA (reference sequence). V was clipped by 8 bases and J by 4 bases, with 17 bases between them. The CDR3, as DNA: TGCAGTAACAGTAAGGGGTGGGGCACTGAAGCTTTCTTT. Residues: CSNSKGWGTEAFF.

This clonotype was detected many times. The rearrangement joins TRBV7-2 to TRBJ2-5, with D perhaps matching TRBD2 (6 bases). Trimming took off 5 bases at V and 2 bases at J, with 12 bases between the two ends. The CDR3 spans 14 residues. Germline CDR1 and CDR2: SGHTA and FQGNSA. CDR3 DNA: TGTGCCAGCAGCAATCCGGGACTTCAAGAGACCCAGTACTTC. Translating it yields CASSNPGLQETQYF.

The chain's CDR3 is CASSQRRDRAIEKLFF. CDR3 in DNA: TGTGCCAGCAGCCAACGCCGGGACAGGGCCATTGAAAAACTGTTTTTT. The chain combines TRBV3-1 with TRBJ1-4; 9 bases are shared with TRBD1. Germline CDR1 and CDR2: LGHDT and YNNKEL (reference sequence). The V segment lost 2 bases and the J segment 7 bases; nucleotides outside the gene matches: 8. The CDR3 has 16 amino acids.

This clonotype was observed a handful of times. The V call is TRBV12-3 or TRBV12-4, the J call TRBJ1-5; weak D call: TRBD1 (6 bases). The CDR3 contains 15 residues. With 4 bases removed from V and 4 bases from J, the gap between germline ends came to 14 bases. The CDR3 protein is CASSSQGEWNQPQHF. CDR3 in DNA: TGTGCCAGCAGTTCACAGGGAGAATGGAATCAGCCCCAGCATTTT.

The V gene is TRBV12-3 or TRBV12-4, the J gene TRBJ1-1, with D tentatively TRBD1 (5 bases). CDR3 length: 15 amino acids. V lost 1 base, J lost 4 bases, and 13 bases lay in between. The CDR3 loop is CASSLGVMGTTEAFF. Written as DNA, the CDR3 is TGTGCCAGCAGTTTAGGGGTAATGGGGACCACTGAAGCTTTCTTT.